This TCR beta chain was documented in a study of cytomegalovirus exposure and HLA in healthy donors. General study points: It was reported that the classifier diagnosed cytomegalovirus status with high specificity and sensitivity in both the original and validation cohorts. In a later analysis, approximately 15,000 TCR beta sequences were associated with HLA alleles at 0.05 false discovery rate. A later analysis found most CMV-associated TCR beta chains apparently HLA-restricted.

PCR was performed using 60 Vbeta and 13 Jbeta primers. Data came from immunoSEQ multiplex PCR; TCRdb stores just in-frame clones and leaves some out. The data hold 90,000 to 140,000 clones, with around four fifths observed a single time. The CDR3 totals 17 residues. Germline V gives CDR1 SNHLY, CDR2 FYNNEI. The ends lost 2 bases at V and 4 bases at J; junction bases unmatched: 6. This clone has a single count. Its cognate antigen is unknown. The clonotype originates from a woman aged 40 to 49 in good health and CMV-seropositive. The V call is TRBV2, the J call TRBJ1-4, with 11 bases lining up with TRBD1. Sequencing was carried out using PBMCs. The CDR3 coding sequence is TGTGCCAGCAGTGAACCGGACAGGGGGCTGGTTAATGAAAAACTGTTTTTT. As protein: CASSEPDRGLVNEKLFF.